These 28 T cell receptor beta chains originate from one sample sequenced in a study of naive and memory T cell subsets. An equimolar mix of two oligonucleotides served as the beta constant-region primer for TRBC1 and TRBC2. Nested alpha and beta constant-region primers with the SP2 primer drove four PCR rounds on ligated cDNA. TCRdb fed the UMI-ligation and nested PCR reads into MiXCR, producing one record per CDR3 protein. The sample yields roughly 97,000 distinct CDR3 sequences, around 15% seen once. Study-wide results and caveats: Naive repertoires, especially CD8, held a few larger clonotypes, possibly memory cells re-expressing CD45RA.

These receptors have no known antigen. Sequenced material: naive CD8+ T cells from blood. All receptors come from a human donor in good health.

The chain employs TRBV12-3 or TRBV12-4 and TRBJ2-2; the D gene is possibly TRBD2 (6 bases). With 5 bases removed from V and 5 bases from J, the gap between germline ends came to 15 bases. The CDR3 spans 15 residues. This CDR3 reads CASSAGTVGTGELFF. CDR3 DNA: TGTGCCAGCAGTGCGGGGACTGTGGGGACCGGGGAGCTGTTTTTT.

The chain joins TRBV2 to TRBJ2-5; D ambiguous. The length of the CDR3 is 10 residues. Germline V CDR1 and CDR2: SNHLY, FYNNEI. The V gene lost 3 bases and the J gene lost 7 bases, with 3 bases spanning the gap. CDR3 loop: CASSDGTQYF. The CDR3 DNA reads TGTGCCAGCAGTGACGGGACCCAGTACTTC.

This clonotype was detected ten times or more. V and J are TRBV7-9 and TRBJ2-7; 9 bases are a match to TRBD2. Trimming removed 5 bases from V and 4 bases from J; junction bases left unmatched: 12. Germline assignment: CDR1 SEHNR and CDR2 FQNEAQ (reference sequence). The CDR3 sequence is 16 residues long. The CDR3 DNA reads as TGTGCCAGCAGCCCCAGGGTCGCTAGCGGGATGTACGAGCAGTACTTC. This gives the protein CASSPRVASGMYEQYF.

The count of this clonotype is one. The chain combines TRBV7-8 with TRBJ1-6, with 8 bases aligning to TRBD1. Germline V CDR1 and CDR2: SGHVS, FQNEAQ. Unmatched junction bases numbered 18, after V lost 6 bases and J lost 11 bases. The CDR3 length is 17 residues. The CDR3 sequence is CASSPSGQGAIYTPLHF. The DNA of the CDR3 is TGTGCCAGCAGTCCATCCGGACAGGGAGCTATCTATACACCCCTCCACTTT.

The chain has TRBV25-1 and TRBJ2-2; D is uncertain. V was cut by 5 bases and J by 4 bases, with 17 bases left in between. The CDR3 has 16 residues. Germline CDR1 reads MGHDK; CDR2 reads SYGVNS. Here the CDR3 DNA reads TGTGCCAGCAGTCTACCGGGTGTAAGAGGCACCGGGGAGCTGTTTTTT. Translating it yields CASSLPGVRGTGELFF.

This clonotype was picked up many times. This sequence joins TRBV20-1 and TRBJ2-7, with D perhaps matching TRBD1 (6 bases). Trimming pared 6 bases from V and 4 bases from J, leaving 10 bases between. The CDR3 has 11 residues. Germline V gene data show CDR1 as DFQATT and CDR2 as SNEGSKA (reference sequence). CDR3 sequence: CSAEGTYEQYF. The CDR3 nucleotides are TGCAGTGCGGAAGGGACATACGAGCAGTACTTC.

The table lists this clonotype with a few counts. The chain joins TRBV4-3 to TRBJ2-3, with 7 bases matching TRBD1. The V segment lost 5 bases and the J segment 2 bases; nucleotides outside the gene matches: 4. This CDR3 has 14 amino acids. Germline CDR1 is LGHNA and CDR2 is YSLEER. The DNA of the CDR3 is TGCGCCAGCAGCGAAGGGGGCCTCACAGATACGCAGTATTTT. It yields the protein CASSEGGLTDTQYF.

In this sample, this clonotype turned up a few times. The chain uses TRBV4-3 and TRBJ2-3; D is ambiguous. The CDR3 length is 15 residues. The V gene lost 4 bases and the J gene lost 2 bases, with 13 bases spanning the gap. Germline values: CDR1 LGHNA, CDR2 YSLEER. CDR3 region: CASSPLGRDTDTQYF. The CDR3 coding sequence is TGCGCCAGCAGCCCTCTCGGCCGTGACACAGATACGCAGTATTTT.

The chain couples TRBV12-3 or TRBV12-4 to TRBJ1-2; tentative D call: TRBD1 (5 bases). V was clipped by 7 bases and J by 4 bases, with 7 bases between them. The CDR3 is made up of 11 amino acids. As DNA, the CDR3 is TGTGCCAGCACCGACAGCTATGGCTACACCTTC. Translated, it gives CASTDSYGYTF.

This clonotype was counted between two and nine times. Likely a read error: the CDR3 ends without its conserved phenylalanine or tryptophan. No DNA is shown, since the ends of the CDR3 on it are uncertain; the CDR3 is the one TCRdb lists. This chain joins TRBV29-1 and TRBJ2-1. Germline CDR1 is SQVTM and CDR2 is ANQGSEA. The CDR3 totals 8 residues, both ends included. The CDR3 loop is CSVEGWSN.

J is TRBJ2-7 and V is TRBV9; 7 bases agree with TRBD1. Germline lookup yields CDR1 SGDLS and CDR2 YYNGEE. Unmatched junction bases numbered 17, after V lost 4 bases and J lost 4 bases. The CDR3 has 17 residues. CDR3 bases: TGTGCCAGCAGCCCCCGCGAGAGAGGGGGCTTTCTATACGAGCAGTACTTC. It translates to CASSPRERGGFLYEQYF.

Only a few counts were recorded for this clonotype. As DNA, the CDR3 is TGTGCCACCAGCAGACTCGGGCAGGGCAGGGACGAGCAGTACTTC. Amino acid sequence: CATSRLGQGRDEQYF. The chain uses TRBV15 and TRBJ2-7; maybe TRBD1 (5 bases). The CDR3 is made up of 15 amino acids. Trimming removed 2 bases from V and 5 bases from J, with 16 bases in between. Per the germline V gene, CDR1 is LNHNV and CDR2 is YYDKDF (reference sequence).

This clonotype was observed at least ten times. This rearrangement joins TRBV29-1 to TRBJ2-5; D is unclear. This CDR3 comprises 10 residues. From germline, CDR1 is SQVTM and CDR2 ANQGSEA. Trimming removed 6 bases at V and 3 bases at J, with 5 bases between. The CDR3 sequence is CSVLKETQYF. DNA for the CDR3: TGCAGCGTCCTCAAAGAGACCCAGTACTTC.

This clonotype was seen repeatedly, ten times or more. V gene TRBV27 combines with J gene TRBJ1-1; 11 nucleotides align to TRBD1. CDR3 length: 16 amino acids. The germline CDR1 and CDR2 sequences are MNHEY and SMNVEV (reference sequence). V gave up 5 bases and J gave up 2 bases; unmatched junction bases: 7. The CDR3 is CASSGGTGGPNTEAFF. CDR3 coding DNA: TGTGCCAGCAGTGGGGGGACAGGGGGACCCAACACTGAAGCTTTCTTT.

This clonotype has a count of ten or more. This sequence joins TRBV12-3 or TRBV12-4 and TRBJ2-1; 8 nucleotides agree with TRBD2. The length of the CDR3 is 15 residues. V lost 6 bases to trimming and J lost 8 bases; unmatched junction nucleotides: 12. This chain's CDR3 is CASSPGLVAGDEQFF. The DNA of the CDR3 is TGTGCCAGCAGCCCGGGACTAGTGGCGGGAGATGAGCAGTTCTTC.

This clonotype was picked up a small number of times. The chain combines TRBV27 with TRBJ2-7; the match to TRBD2 covers 10 bases. With 5 bases clipped from V and 2 bases from J, the junction kept 9 bases outside the gene matches. This CDR3 has 16 residues. The germline gives CDR1 MNHEY, CDR2 SMNVEV (reference sequence). CDR3 in amino acids: CASSIIAGGFPYEQYF. CDR3 nucleotides: TGTGCCAGCAGTATTATAGCGGGAGGTTTTCCCTACGAGCAGTACTTC.

V and J are TRBV20-1 and TRBJ2-7, with 10 bases matching TRBD1. V trimming: 3 bases; J trimming: 6 bases; junction bases outside the gene matches: 5. The germline CDR1 and CDR2 sequences are DFQATT and SNEGSKA (reference sequence). The CDR3 has 13 amino acids. CDR3 in amino acids: CSARPRDRGEQYF. The CDR3 DNA is TGCAGTGCTAGGCCCCGGGACAGGGGCGAGCAGTACTTC.

This clonotype was counted between two and nine times. The chain carries TRBV7-9 and TRBJ2-1; the D gene is possibly TRBD2 (6 bases). The CDR3 runs 16 residues. V lost 5 bases and J 8 bases, leaving 22 bases between the germline ends. CDR1 and CDR2 from the germline V gene are SEHNR and FQNEAQ (reference sequence). Here the CDR3 DNA reads TGTGCCAGCAGCGTTAGGGGCGCGGGGACGTGGGATGAGCAGTTCTTC. It codes for CASSVRGAGTWDEQFF.

This clonotype was seen ten or more times. This chain links TRBV19 with TRBJ2-3, with TRBD2 matching 13 bases. Germline V CDR1 and CDR2: LNHDA, SQIVND (reference sequence). V shed 5 bases and J 5 bases; nucleotides not matched to a gene: 10. The CDR3 consists of 17 residues. The CDR3 loop reads CASSPQLAGGPLDTQYF. The DNA for the CDR3 is TGTGCCAGTAGTCCCCAACTAGCGGGAGGGCCTTTAGATACGCAGTATTTT.

Ten or more counts support this clonotype. This chain uses TRBV27 with TRBJ1-1; possible D gene TRBD1, 6 bases. This CDR3 has 16 amino acids. The V gene lost 0 bases and the J gene lost 1 base, with 12 bases spanning the gap. The V gene's germline CDR1 is MNHEY and CDR2 SMNVEV (reference sequence). This chain's CDR3 is CASSLSSNRENTEAFF. CDR3 coding DNA: TGTGCCAGCAGTTTATCGTCGAACAGGGAGAACACTGAAGCTTTCTTT.

The J gene is TRBJ2-1, the V gene TRBV4-3, with 9 bases lining up with TRBD1. The CDR3 runs to 15 residues. The germline V gene has CDR1 LGHNA and CDR2 YSLEER. Unmatched junction bases numbered 8, after V lost 3 bases and J lost 8 bases. The CDR3 here is CASSHGTGTFDEQFF. The CDR3, as DNA: TGCGCCAGCAGCCACGGGACAGGGACTTTCGATGAGCAGTTCTTC.

This clonotype has a handful of counts. The chain uses TRBV4-3 and TRBJ2-2; TRBD2 might be the D (6 bases). Germline CDR1 LGHNA, CDR2 YSLEER. CDR3 length: 17 residues. With 1 base removed from V and 0 bases from J, the gap between germline ends came to 12 bases. DNA for the CDR3: TGCGCCAGCAGCCAAGGGAGAGGACTAACGAACACCGGGGAGCTGTTTTTT. The encoded protein is CASSQGRGLTNTGELFF.

The V gene is TRBV29-1, the J gene TRBJ2-7; D is perhaps TRBD2 (6 bases). The CDR3 sequence is 15 residues long. CDR1 SQVTM and CDR2 ANQGSEA come from the germline V gene. V was clipped by 0 bases and J by 2 bases, with 14 bases between them. CDR3 sequence: CSVEDQEGGPYEQYF. CDR3 nucleotide sequence: TGCAGCGTTGAAGATCAGGAGGGAGGTCCCTACGAGCAGTACTTC.

This clonotype was detected only once. The V gene is TRBV10-3, the J gene TRBJ2-7, with 8 nucleotides matching TRBD2. The V segment lost 0 bases and the J segment 8 bases; nucleotides outside the gene matches: 12. The CDR3 length is 16 residues. CDR1 and CDR2 (germline): ENHRY, SYGVKD. This CDR3 reads CAISESAGLVSYKQYF. The CDR3 DNA reads TGTGCCATCAGTGAGTCGGCGGGACTAGTAAGTTACAAGCAGTACTTC.

CDR3 nucleotide sequence: TGTGCCAGCGTACAGTGGTCAGGGCTGGGGAACACCGGGGAGCTGTTTTTT. Translation gives CASVQWSGLGNTGELFF. This chain joins TRBV7-9 and TRBJ2-2; D may be TRBD1 (5 bases). Germline values: CDR1 SEHNR, CDR2 FQNEAQ (reference sequence). V lost 8 bases, J lost 1 base, and 20 bases lay in between. CDR3 size: 17 residues.

The sample holds many counts of this clonotype. The V call is TRBV6-5, the J call TRBJ1-1; TRBD1 matches 8 bases. V dropped 0 bases and J dropped 12; count of bases not matched to a gene: 6. There are 13 residues in the CDR3. CDR1 is MNHEY, CDR2 SVGAGI, per germline. The CDR3 region has the DNA TGTGCCAGCAGTTACTCACTCAGGGGGCAGACTTTCTTT. Amino acids: CASSYSLRGQTFF.

This clonotype was seen only a few times. The V gene is TRBV7-9, the J gene TRBJ1-2; tentatively, D is TRBD1 (5 bases). The V gene's germline CDR1 is SEHNR and CDR2 FQNEAQ (reference sequence). Trimming stripped 5 bases from V and 7 bases from J, with 8 bases between. This CDR3 region has 11 residues. CDR3 sequence reads: CASSLGTGYTF. CDR3 coding DNA: TGTGCCAGCAGCCTCGGGACTGGCTACACCTTC.

In this sample, this clonotype turned up a few times. V and J are TRBV29-1 and TRBJ2-3; tentatively, D is TRBD2 (7 bases). Trimming stripped 4 bases from V and 1 base from J, with 15 bases between. Germline values: CDR1 SQVTM, CDR2 ANQGSEA. The CDR3 is 15 residues long. The CDR3 coding sequence is TGCAGCGTTGTTGGGGGGGCCGTGGGCACAGATACGCAGTATTTT. Amino acid sequence: CSVVGGAVGTDTQYF.